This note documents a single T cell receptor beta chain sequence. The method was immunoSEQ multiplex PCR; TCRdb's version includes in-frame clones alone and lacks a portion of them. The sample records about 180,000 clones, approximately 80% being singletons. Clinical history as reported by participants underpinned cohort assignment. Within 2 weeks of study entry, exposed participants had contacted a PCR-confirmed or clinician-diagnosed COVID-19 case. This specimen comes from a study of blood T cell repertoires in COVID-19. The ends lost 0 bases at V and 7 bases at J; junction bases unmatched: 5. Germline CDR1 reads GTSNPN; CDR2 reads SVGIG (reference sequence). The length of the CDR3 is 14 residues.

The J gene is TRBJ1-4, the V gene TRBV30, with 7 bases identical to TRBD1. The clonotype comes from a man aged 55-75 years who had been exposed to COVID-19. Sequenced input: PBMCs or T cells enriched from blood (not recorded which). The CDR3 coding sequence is TGTGCCTGGAGTGTACAGGGGCTAGGTGAAAAACTGTTTTTT. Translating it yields CAWSVQGLGEKLFF. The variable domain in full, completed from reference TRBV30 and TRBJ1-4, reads SQTIHQWPATLVQPVGSPLSLECTVEGTSNPNLYWYRQAAGRGLQLLFYSVGIGQISSEVPQNLSASRPQDRQFILSSKKLLLSDSGFYLCAWSVQGLGEKLFFGSGTQLSVL.